Below, one TCR beta chain is given with its context. CDR3 length: 15 residues. The V gene lost 5 bases and the J gene lost 3 bases, with 16 bases spanning the gap. Germline assignment: CDR1 SEHNR and CDR2 FQNEAQ (reference sequence). This sample is drawn from a study of blood T cell repertoires in COVID-19. As for the study in general: Samples of COVID-19 (acute and convalescent) were obtained from the United States, Italy and Spain. PBMCs, B-cell-depleted T cells, or T cells were the source of the cDNA or gDNA that made up the material.

In the study's own analysis: The assay estimated nucleated cells by amplifying reference gene primers. Using immunoSEQ multiplex PCR, the repertoire was profiled, and TCRdb retains in-frame clones only, with some absent. Clone size and V and J calls were adopted from that table, with D and trimming inferred from the DNA. This table holds over 200,000 clones, less than 85% found once. The sequence came from a woman in her 70s with active or convalescent COVID-19. V is TRBV7-9 and J is TRBJ1-2, with D perhaps TRBD1 (6 bases). Sequencing was carried out using peripheral blood. The CDR3 nucleotides are TGTGCCAGCAGCCCGGGCAGGGGCGATGACTATGGCTACACCTTC. This sequence encodes CASSPGRGDDYGYTF.